This TCR beta chain was sequenced during a study of T-cell memory formation after mild COVID-19. Germline loops: CDR1 SQVTM, CDR2 ANQGSEA. The V segment lost 5 bases and the J segment 9 bases; nucleotides outside the gene matches: 8. The CDR3 loop spans 13 amino acids. TCRdb processed the 5' RACE reads anew with MiXCR; each CDR3 protein has one entry. The sample holds 110,000 or so distinct CDR3 sequences, approximately 21% seen once. There are a few counts of this clonotype. The clonotype comes from a man younger than 35 who had mild COVID-19 (a few samples of this study predate the infection). Cell type and time point are not known. The chain recombines TRBV29-1 with TRBJ2-1; 9 bases are shared with TRBD1. Sequenced: PBMCs or a T cell subset sorted from them (not recorded which). The CDR3 nucleotides read TGCAGCGTTCAAGGACAGGGGAGGATTGAGCAGTTCTTC. Encoded protein: CSVQGQGRIEQFF.